This T cell receptor (beta chain) was observed in a study of metastatic and nonmetastatic thyroid tumors. Study-level results: The reported finding was significantly higher TCR beta diversity in malignant thyroid tumors relative to benign nodules, in blood and tumor.

TCRdb recomputed clones from the PCR reads via MiXCR. The table shows about 43,000 clones, with 3.2% occurring only once. This clone was seen ten or more times. Its antigen remains unidentified. Patients were all untreated before their thyroid surgery. Sequences were obtained from blood. The clonotype was recovered from a female donor with papillary thyroid cancer or a benign thyroid nodule (not recorded which). Some clones in this sample may be carry-over from other donors' samples.

CDR3: CSASGTSGFYEQYF. CDR3 DNA: TGCAGTGCTTCCGGGACTAGCGGGTTCTACGAGCAGTACTTC. V gene TRBV20-1 combines with J gene TRBJ2-7; TRBD2 matches at 12 bases. The trim removed 5 bases at V and 3 bases at J, leaving 5 bases unmatched. The germline gives CDR1 DFQATT, CDR2 SNEGSKA (reference sequence). CDR3 size: 14 residues.